This T cell receptor (beta chain) was found in a study of T-cell memory formation after mild COVID-19 (dated by TCRdb to the early 2020s). Concerning the study at large: Most TCR sequence clusters were specific to one of the two donors. T-cell clones expanding and contracting after mild COVID-19 in a couple of donors were tracked by longitudinal TCRalpha and TCRbeta repertoire sequencing. The cohort comprised two young, previously healthy adult volunteers, one female and one male.

Broad study findings and their caveats: The study covered only a couple of mild cases, and larger cohorts including severe cases with pre-infection samples were considered necessary. Contracting CD4+ clones were located mainly in the CM and EM memory subsets, whereas CD8+ clones were found to be enriched in EMRA. From day 15 to 85, contracting clones showed balanced CD4/CD8 phenotypes, whereas a second wave of clones that expanded from day 15 to 37 leaned towards CD4+. The second-wave clones that peaked on day 37 were not confirmed to be SARS-CoV-2 specific. Some responding clones were detected in pre-infection memory, suggesting pre-existing cross-reactive memory T cells joined the SARS-CoV-2 response.

The sequencer listed for this sample is Illumina NovaSeq 6000. TCRalpha and TCRbeta cDNA libraries were built by 5'RACE with constant-segment primers, adding sample barcodes and unique molecular identifiers. RNA was extracted from every sample with Trizol reagent. Libraries were amplified in two PCR steps, with a second sample barcode and Illumina TruSeq adapters added in the second step. Sequencing of libraries was performed on an Illumina NovaSeq with 2 x 150 bp paired-end reads. The authors processed their data as follows. Demultiplexing of reads and collapsing into UMI-guided consensus sequences were performed with migec v1.2.7. Using mixcr v2.1.11, UMI consensuses were aligned to TRA and TRB V and J templates and then assembled into clonotypes. Clonotypes were classified as expanded or contracted when called significant by both edgeR and NoisET, with noise models trained on biological replicates. For edgeR calls, the cutoffs were a false discovery rate-adjusted p below 0.01 and a log2 fold-change threshold of 1. PCA with hierarchical clustering of max-normalized trajectories of the 1000 most abundant clonotypes was used as exploratory dynamics analysis. Separately sequenced CD4+ and CD8+ repertoires were used to assign the CD4 or CD8 phenotype of responding clones. The raw public data were reprocessed by TCRdb itself: fastp quality trimming at Q25, MiXCR clonotype calling, in-frame beta chains only. Here each entry gathers all rows of one CDR3 protein and keeps the most common genes and DNA. TCRdb, rather than the study authors, made the V and J calls. This sample gives some 300,000 distinct CDR3 sequences in total; approximately 22% of them show up just once. The ten largest clonotypes hold roughly a fifth of the sample.

The germline V gene (reference sequence) sets CDR1 to MNHEY and CDR2 to SMNVEV. V lost 3 bases and J lost 1 base; the stretch between them is 12 bases long. From cysteine to phenylalanine, the CDR3 is 15 amino acids long. Left in the record is the CDR3 DNA by itself, 45 bases read in frame from the first base. As concerns this clonotype: No antigen is known for it. Nothing much larger sits one base from this clone, and base qualities are not available.

Ficoll-Paque density gradient centrifugation was the method used to isolate PBMCs. The chain uses TRBV27 and TRBJ2-5, with a weak D call of TRBD1 (6 bases match). This receptor was identified in a man aged 18-30 years who had mild COVID-19 (a few samples of this study predate the infection). The sample titles of this study are shuffled in the database, so cell type and time point are left out; the donor was told from shared clones. The sequencing sample was made of PBMCs or a T cell subset sorted from them (not recorded which). The CDR3 has the sequence CASSLVGRGQETQYF. The nucleotides are TGTGCCAGCAGTTTGGTGGGCAGGGGCCAAGAGACCCAGTACTTC.